Below are 18 T cell receptor beta chains sequenced from a single sample in a study of vaccination effects on CD4 cells after COVID-19. Generated by immunoSEQ multiplex PCR, the TCRdb table keeps only in-frame clones and is missing some. The sample records tens of thousands of clones, just under 75% being singletons. These receptors are not linked to any known antigen. Sequencing in the ViraFEST assay came after antigen-specific CD4+ T cells had been expanded with viral peptide pools, which were used to stimulate PBMC. Isolation of CD4+ T cells took place after 10 days of culture. Subjects were given two BNT162b2 or mRNA-1273 vaccine doses. The sequencing used CD4+ T cells from PBMCs cultured with HCoV-229E spike peptides, collected after COVID-19 vaccination. These receptors all come from a human donor who received a COVID-19 vaccine.

The CDR3 DNA reads as TGTGCCAGCTCACCAAGCCGCGGCGCTGAAGCTTTCTTT. It yields the protein CASSPSRGAEAFF. This sequence joins TRBV18 and TRBJ1-1; D gene unclear. CDR3 length: 13 residues. The V gene lost 2 bases and the J gene lost 6 bases, with 10 bases spanning the gap. The germline V gene encodes CDR1 KGHSH and CDR2 LQKENI.

Only one count was recorded for this clone. V is TRBV19 and J is TRBJ2-5, with 7 bases identical to TRBD1. The CDR3 totals 14 residues. Germline CDR1 reads LNHDA; CDR2 reads SQIVND (reference sequence). V gave up 5 bases and J gave up 1 base; unmatched junction bases: 4. For the CDR3, the DNA is TGTGCCAGTAGTCCCGGGACAGCCCAAGAGACCCAGTACTTC. Amino acid sequence: CASSPGTAQETQYF.

The rearrangement links TRBV7-9 to TRBJ1-2, with D hard to call. Germline V CDR1 and CDR2: SEHNR, FQNEAQ (reference sequence). This CDR3 contains 15 residues. V was shortened by 5 bases and J by 2 bases, with 15 bases between the two germline ends. The CDR3 nucleotides are TGTGCCAGCAGCCCAACGATGGGCCTCAACTATGGCTACACCTTC. It yields the protein CASSPTMGLNYGYTF.

The chain couples TRBV5-4 to TRBJ2-1; D is uncertain. The CDR3 length is 14 residues. Germline CDR1 SGHNT, CDR2 YYREEE (reference sequence). Deletions cut 0 bases from V and 4 bases from J, with 8 bases between. The CDR3 bases are TGTGCCAGCAGCTTGGGGGGTGGGTACAATGAGCAGTTCTTC. Protein: CASSLGGGYNEQFF.

The rearrangement joins TRBV5-6 to TRBJ2-2; weak D call: TRBD1 (6 bases). Germline V gives CDR1 SGHDT, CDR2 YYEEEE. The V end lost 4 bases, the J end lost 7 bases, and 17 bases lay between the germline ends. The CDR3 extends over 15 amino acids. For the CDR3, the DNA is TGTGCCAGCAGCCCCTCCTTCACAGGGAACGGGGAGCTGTTTTTT. Encoded protein: CASSPSFTGNGELFF. The entire variable domain, with the rest obtained from reference TRBV5-6 and TRBJ2-2, is as follows: DAGVTQSPTHLIKTRGQQVTLRCSPKSGHDTVSWYQQALGQGPQFIFQYYEEEERQRGNFPDRFSGHQFPNYSSELNVNALLLGDSALYLCASSPSFTGNGELFFGEGSRLTVL.

The chain is built from TRBV15 and TRBJ2-1; D is ambiguous. The CDR3 covers 12 residues. V lost 1 base and J 15 bases, leaving 13 bases between the germline ends. CDR1 is LNHNV, CDR2 YYDKDF, per germline (reference sequence). The CDR3: CATSRGGQLPFF. The CDR3 nucleotides read TGTGCCACCAGCAGAGGAGGCCAATTACCGTTCTTC.

This clone came up a few times. The CDR3 here is CASSPLPGTYGYTF. The CDR3 region has the DNA TGTGCCAGCAGCCCATTACCGGGGACCTATGGCTACACCTTC. The chain joins TRBV7-9 to TRBJ1-2, with D perhaps matching TRBD1 (5 bases). V lost 5 bases, J lost 4 bases, and 14 bases lay in between. CDR1 is SEHNR, CDR2 FQNEAQ, per germline (reference sequence). This CDR3 region has 14 residues.

V is TRBV6-5 and J is TRBJ1-1; D may be TRBD1 (6 bases). V lost 5 bases and J lost 1, with 14 bases in between. The CDR3 spans 15 residues. CDR1 is MNHEY and CDR2 is SVGAGI in the germline V gene. This CDR3 reads CASSPQGLTNTEAFF. The CDR3 coding sequence is TGTGCCAGCAGTCCACAGGGCCTGACGAACACTGAAGCTTTCTTT.

The chain uses TRBV7-9 and TRBJ1-4; no clear D. Looked up from germline, CDR1 is SEHNR and CDR2 is FQNEAQ (reference sequence). The CDR3 runs to 12 residues. V dropped 3 bases and J dropped 6 bases, with 5 bases sitting between them. In nucleotides, the CDR3 is TGTGCCAGCAGCTTCGGGGATGAAAAACTGTTTTTT. Its translation: CASSFGDEKLFF.

The chain employs TRBV19 and TRBJ1-4; D is possibly TRBD1 (6 bases). Germline V lookup: CDR1 LNHDA, CDR2 SQIVND (reference sequence). The ends were cut back, 8 bases at V and 0 bases at J, with 16 bases in the middle. This CDR3 has 16 amino acids. The CDR3 region has the DNA TGTGCCAGTTCTAGGCAGGGGAGGTCAACTAATGAAAAACTGTTTTTT. Translated: CASSRQGRSTNEKLFF.

The chain joins TRBV5-1 to TRBJ1-2, with 10 nucleotides matching TRBD1. Per germline, CDR1 SGHRS and CDR2 YFSETQ. CDR3 length: 15 amino acids. Trimming removed 2 bases from V and 2 bases from J; junction bases left unmatched: 3. The CDR3 loop reads CASSFGQGENYGYTF. The CDR3 region has the DNA TGCGCCAGCAGCTTCGGACAGGGGGAGAACTATGGCTACACCTTC.

The V gene is TRBV5-8, the J gene TRBJ2-2; either TRBD1 or TRBD2 may fit D (6 bases each). The CDR3 is 12 residues long. Between the trimmed V and J ends, which lost 4 bases and 6 bases, there was a span of 7 bases. Looked up from germline, CDR1 is SGHTS and CDR2 is YDEGEE. The CDR3 spells CASSRGAGELFF. The CDR3 DNA sequence: TGTGCCAGCAGCAGGGGGGCCGGGGAGCTGTTTTTT.

This sequence joins TRBV7-2 and TRBJ2-3, with 13 positions matching TRBD2. Trimming at V came to 5 bases and at J to 2 bases, leaving 4 bases not matched to a gene. The CDR3 sequence is 16 residues long. Germline values: CDR1 SGHTA, CDR2 FQGNSA. The CDR3 sequence: CASSPGLAGATDTQYF. CDR3 coding DNA: TGTGCCAGCAGCCCCGGACTAGCGGGGGCCACAGATACGCAGTATTTT.

The CDR3 is CASSPSSGNTEAFF. As DNA, the CDR3 is TGCGCCAGCAGCCCAAGTTCGGGGAACACTGAAGCTTTCTTT. V is TRBV4-3 and J is TRBJ1-1; no reliable D call. The CDR3 loop spans 14 amino acids. Deletions cut 4 bases from V and 1 base from J, with 10 bases between. Germline CDR1 reads LGHNA; CDR2 reads YSLEER.

The chain carries TRBV15 and TRBJ2-2, with no clear D. Germline V gene data show CDR1 as LNHNV and CDR2 as YYDKDF (reference sequence). The CDR3 extends over 18 amino acids. V shed 0 bases and J shed 0 bases, with 14 bases lying between them. CDR3 loop: CATSREPQGITNTGELFF. Here the CDR3 DNA reads TGTGCCACCAGCAGAGAACCCCAAGGGATAACGAACACCGGGGAGCTGTTTTTT.

This clone has only one observation. This sequence joins TRBV29-1 and TRBJ2-3, with D perhaps matching TRBD1 (5 bases). CDR1 is SQVTM and CDR2 is ANQGSEA in the germline V gene. V dropped 3 bases and J dropped 3 bases, with 13 bases sitting between them. This CDR3 spans 14 amino acids. Written as DNA, the CDR3 is TGCAGCGTTGATTCAGGGCTACAGACAGATACGCAGTATTTT. Encoded protein: CSVDSGLQTDTQYF.

V is TRBV5-1 and J is TRBJ1-2; a weak D match, TRBD1 (5 bases). The CDR3 has 14 amino acids. Germline-derived CDR1 and CDR2 are SGHRS and YFSETQ. Trimming cost V 6 bases and J 1 base, with 13 bases left between them. The CDR3 DNA follows: TGCGCCAGCACAAACGGCGGGGGTAACTATGGCTACACCTTC. Residues: CASTNGGGNYGYTF.

The chain employs TRBV3-1 (or the pseudogene TRBV3-2) and TRBJ1-1, with D perhaps matching TRBD1 (5 bases). Germline V gene lookup returns CDR1 LGHDT and CDR2 YNNKEL (reference sequence). The CDR3 length is 14 residues. Deletions cut 2 bases from V and 3 bases from J, with 10 bases between. The CDR3 spells CASSQYGGDTEAFF. The CDR3 DNA reads as TGTGCCAGCAGCCAATACGGGGGGGACACTGAAGCTTTCTTT.